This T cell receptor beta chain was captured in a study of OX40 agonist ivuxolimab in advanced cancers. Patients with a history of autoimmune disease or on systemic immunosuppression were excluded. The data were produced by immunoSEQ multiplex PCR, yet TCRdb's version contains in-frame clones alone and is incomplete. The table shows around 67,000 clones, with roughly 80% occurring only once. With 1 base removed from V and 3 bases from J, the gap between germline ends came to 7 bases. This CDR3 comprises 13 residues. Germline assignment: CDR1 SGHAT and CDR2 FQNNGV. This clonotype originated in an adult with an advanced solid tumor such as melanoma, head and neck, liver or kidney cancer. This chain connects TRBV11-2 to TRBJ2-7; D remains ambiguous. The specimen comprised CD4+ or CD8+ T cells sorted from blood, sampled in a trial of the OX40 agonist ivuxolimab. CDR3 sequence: CASSLGTLYEQYF. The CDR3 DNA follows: TGTGCCAGCAGCTTAGGAACCCTCTACGAGCAGTACTTC.